This T cell receptor (beta chain) was captured in a study of T cell changes during pregnancy in multiple sclerosis. Germline V lookup: CDR1 SGHTA, CDR2 FQGNSA. CDR3 length: 15 residues. V dropped 1 base and J dropped 6; count of bases not matched to a gene: 8. The table came from immunoSEQ multiplex PCR; TCRdb's copy has only in-frame clones and leaves some out. The table lists about 110,000 clones, roughly 90% of them singletons. The input for sequencing was peripheral blood, taken in the third trimester of pregnancy. The sequence was collected from a female donor in good health, enrolled as a control in a pregnancy study. V and J are TRBV7-2 and TRBJ2-7, with TRBD1 matching over 8 bases. The CDR3 nucleotides read TGTGCCAGCAGCTTAGAAGGACAGGGATCTCTCGAGCAGTACTTC. As protein: CASSLEGQGSLEQYF.